The rows below give T cell receptor beta chains drawn from one sample of a study of PD-L1 blockade in urothelial cancer. Sequenced by immunoSEQ multiplex PCR; TCRdb stores in-frame clones only, minus some. The sample yields 50,000 to 55,000 clones, 84% seen once. The material was PBMCs, obtained around atezolizumab (anti-PD-L1) treatment. These receptors were obtained from a man in his fifties with urothelial cancer. The CDR3 runs from the conserved cysteine through the conserved F or W. The order of the fields is CDR3 length, D gene, J gene, clone size, V gene, CDR3 DNA, CDR3 protein. A D gene is named only where the DNA matches it firmly. For some rows the clone size is stated as once, few or many, or as a class when expanded; others skip it.

>15|NA|TRBJ1-6|NA|TRBV5-6
TGTGCCAGCAGCTTTGGGGCGATCTATAATTCACCCCTCCACTTT
CASSFGAIYNSPLHF
>18|NA|TRBJ2-1|NA|TRBV21-1
TGTGCCAGCAGCATCCGGACTAGCGGGGTTTTCCCATACAATGAGCAGTTCTTC
CASSIRTSGVFPYNEQFF
>15|TRBD2|TRBJ2-7|NA|TRBV30
TGTGCCTGGAGTGAGCTAGCGGGGAGGACCTACGAGCAGTACTTC
CAWSELAGRTYEQYF
>14|NA|TRBJ2-1|NA|TRBV21-1
TGTGCCAGCATCTCAGCAGACAGGGTCAATGAGCAGTTCTTC
CASISADRVNEQFF
>14|NA|TRBJ1-2|few|TRBV6-4
TGTGCCAGCAGTAAAGGGACACAAGACTATGGCTACACCTTC
CASSKGTQDYGYTF
>16|TRBD1|TRBJ2-7|NA|TRBV9
TGTGCCAGCAGCGTAGGTTGGACAGGGAGAAACTACGAGCAGTACTTC
CASSVGWTGRNYEQYF
>15|TRBD2|TRBJ2-7|NA|TRBV7-9
TGTGCCAGCAGCTTAGGGGCTAGCGGGGGAGGCGAGCAGTACTTC
CASSLGASGGGEQYF
>14|NA|TRBJ2-5|NA|TRBV9
TGTGCCAGCAGCCTGGGGGACACCGGAGAGACCCAGTACTTC
CASSLGDTGETQYF
>12|TRBD1|TRBJ2-4|few|TRBV19
TGTGCCAGTAGTTTCCGGGACAGTCGTCAGTACTTC
CASSFRDSRQYF
>14|TRBD1|TRBJ2-7|NA|TRBV7-2
TGTGCCAGCAGCTCCGGGACAGGAGCCTACGAGCAGTACTTC
CASSSGTGAYEQYF
>12|NA|TRBJ1-2|NA|TRBV19
TGTGCCAGTAGCCCAAGGACAGACGGCTACACCTTC
CASSPRTDGYTF
>13|NA|TRBJ2-1|NA|TRBV18
TGTGCCAGCTCACTTTCTAGGTACGATGAGCAGTTCTTC
CASSLSRYDEQFF
>13|NA|TRBJ1-5|NA|TRBV6-1
TGTGCCAGCAGGAGGGATAGCAATCAGCCCCAGCATTTT
CASRRDSNQPQHF
>15|TRBD2|TRBJ2-1|NA|TRBV6-1
TGTGCCAGCGTCGCTAGCGGGAGGGCCGGGGATGAGCAGTTCTTC
CASVASGRAGDEQFF
>14|NA|TRBJ2-1|NA|TRBV19
TGTGCCAGTAGTTTAAGCGTCTCCTACAATGAGCAGTTCTTC
CASSLSVSYNEQFF
>14|NA|TRBJ1-1|NA|TRBV27
TGTGCCAGCAGTTTTCAGGGACTGATCACTGAAGCTTTCTTT
CASSFQGLITEAFF
>15|TRBD1|TRBJ2-7|once|TRBV27
TGTGCCAGCAGTTTAGTGGACAGGTTCGGGAACGAGCAGTACTTC
CASSLVDRFGNEQYF
>15|NA|TRBJ1-2|NA|TRBV21-1
TGTGCCGTGCGAGCCGGTACCGAAGCTAACTATGGCTACACCTTC
CAVRAGTEANYGYTF
>12|TRBD1|TRBJ1-1|NA|TRBV30
TGTGCCTGGCAGACAGGGTTCACTGAAGCTTTCTTT
CAWQTGFTEAFF
>15|TRBD2|TRBJ2-1|NA|TRBV7-2
TGTGCCAGCAGCATTTTAGCGGGAGGACACAATGAGCAGTTCTTC
CASSILAGGHNEQFF
>13|NA|TRBJ1-1|NA|TRBV7-2
TGTGCCAGCAGCCCTCCCGGGGGCACTGAAGCTTTCTTT
CASSPPGGTEAFF
>13|NA|TRBJ2-7|NA|TRBV5-1
TGCGGAAACCAGCACCCAACCCCGGGCGAGCAGTACTTC
CGNQHPTPGEQYF
>12|NA|TRBJ2-1|once|TRBV6-5
TGTGCCAGCAGTTCCTGGTCGGGGGAGCAGTTCTTC
CASSSWSGEQFF
>14|TRBD2|TRBJ2-1|NA|TRBV7-2
TGTGCCAGCAGCTTGGATCCTAGCGGGAGGACGCAGTTCTTC
CASSLDPSGRTQFF
>18|TRBD2|TRBJ2-5|once|TRBV7-6
TGTGCCAGCACGGTTGACCTAGCGGGGACTTCCCTCCAAGAGACCCAGTACTTC
CASTVDLAGTSLQETQYF
>14|NA|TRBJ1-5|once|TRBV14
TGTGCCAGCAGCCAAGGGGGAGGAAGTCAGCCCCAGCATTTT
CASSQGGGSQPQHF
>24|TRBD2|TRBJ2-1|NA|TRBV7-1
TGTGCCAGCAGCTCCCCCACGGGGGGGTCGGGACTAGCGGGAACCAACCCTTCATACAATGAGCAGTTCTTC
CASSSPTGGSGLAGTNPSYNEQFF
>14|NA|TRBJ2-7|once|TRBV27
TGTGCCAGCAGCCTTTCGGGACACGCCTCCGAGCAGTACTTC
CASSLSGHASEQYF
>15|TRBD2|TRBJ2-7|NA|TRBV6-5
TGTGCCAGCAGTTACTCCTGGGGAGGGATCTACGAGCAGTACTTC
CASSYSWGGIYEQYF
>16|TRBD1|TRBJ2-1|once|TRBV10-3
TGTGCCACCATAAATCCGGGACAGCTGACCTACAATGAGCGGTTCTTC
CATINPGQLTYNERFF
>11|NA|TRBJ2-7|once|TRBV29-1
TGCAGCGTTGCCGTATCCTACGAGCAGTACTTC
CSVAVSYEQYF